This T cell receptor beta chain appears in the sequencing data of a study of T cell changes during pregnancy in multiple sclerosis. CDR1 and CDR2 (germline): SGHRS, YFSETQ. The J segment lost 11 bases and the V segment lost 0 bases, leaving 3 bases of the junction unmatched. The CDR3 loop spans 14 amino acids. Profiled with immunoSEQ multiplex PCR; TCRdb holds only in-frame clones, not every one. This sample yields over 50,000 clones, of which around 87% are seen a single time; 5.3% belongs to the top ten. The genes are TRBV5-1 and TRBJ2-1, with 12 positions matching TRBD2. The sequenced sample was peripheral blood from another person, used as feeder cells. This clonotype was sampled from a human donor whose cells served as feeder cells for cultures in a pregnancy study. This chain's CDR3 is CASSLGLAGGQQFF. DNA of the CDR3: TGCGCCAGCAGCTTGGGGCTAGCGGGAGGGCAGCAGTTCTTC.